Listed here is a single TCR beta chain. This specimen belongs to a study of blood T cell repertoires in COVID-19. Study background: PBMCs, B-cell-depleted T cells, or T cells were the source of the cDNA or gDNA that made up the material.

Assay: immunoSEQ multiplex PCR; the TCRdb copy retains only in-frame clones and omits some. The table lists 200,000 to 300,000 clones, 80% to 90% of them singletons, with almost 2% in the top ten. CDR1 and CDR2 (germline): MGHRA, YSYEKL. This CDR3 is 15 amino acids long. V shed 1 base and J 4 bases; nucleotides not matched to a gene: 6. The rearrangement links TRBV4-1 to TRBJ2-5, with 7 bases aligning to TRBD2. The sample was peripheral blood. The source of this sequence is a man in his thirties or forties with active or convalescent COVID-19. CDR3 DNA: TGCGCCAGCAGCCAAGTGGCTAGCGGAGGAGAGACCCAGTACTTC. Amino acid sequence: CASSQVASGGETQYF.